This passage covers 8 T cell receptor beta chains from one sample sequenced in a study of CD8 T cells in ankylosing spondylitis. TCRdb redid the calling of the 5' RACE reads with MiXCR, one entry per CDR3 protein. The sample includes about 310,000 distinct CDR3 sequences, less than 25% of them seen just once. The sample was blood, either unsorted or a sorted T cell fraction (not recorded which). Every receptor here comes from a female donor with ankylosing spondylitis or in good health (not recorded which).

This clonotype was seen only a few times. The gene calls are TRBV7-2 and TRBJ2-1, with 7 bases that match TRBD2. Germline V lookup: CDR1 SGHTA, CDR2 FQGNSA. CDR3 size: 14 residues. V gave up 5 bases and J gave up 7 bases; unmatched junction bases: 8. CDR3 sequence (DNA): TGTGCCAGCAGCCACCGTCCGGGGGGTAATGAGCAGTTCTTC. Amino acid sequence: CASSHRPGGNEQFF.

This clonotype was seen more than once but under ten times. This chain uses TRBV15 with TRBJ1-1; no reliable D call. Germline lookup yields CDR1 LNHNV and CDR2 YYDKDF (reference sequence). Trimming stripped 1 base from V and 0 bases from J, with 12 bases between. This CDR3 has 16 amino acids. The CDR3 protein is CATSRGVSGMNTEAFF. The CDR3 DNA follows: TGTGCCACCAGCAGAGGCGTGTCAGGAATGAACACTGAAGCTTTCTTT.

This clonotype was seen more than once but under ten times. The gene calls are TRBV6-1 and TRBJ2-3; 7 positions agree with TRBD1. Germline V CDR1 and CDR2: MNHNS, SASEGT. The CDR3 sequence is 15 residues long. Trimming took 3 bases from V and 0 from J; bases not matched to a gene: 3. The CDR3 DNA sequence: TGTGCCAGCAGTGATAGACAGGGCAGCACAGATACGCAGTATTTT. This translates into CASSDRQGSTDTQYF.

The DNA of the CDR3 is TGTGCCAGCAGTGAAGGAGCGGCCGTACAAGAGACCCAGTACTTC. The encoded protein is CASSEGAAVQETQYF. The rearrangement links TRBV6-1 to TRBJ2-5, with a possible D match to TRBD2 (5 bases). Per germline, CDR1 MNHNS and CDR2 SASEGT. CDR3 length: 15 residues. The V and J ends lost 1 base and 2 bases respectively, with 11 bases between them.

This clonotype was detected only a few times. V and J are TRBV30 and TRBJ2-3; maybe TRBD2 (6 bases). This CDR3 comprises 14 residues. Germline CDR1 GTSNPN, CDR2 SVGIG (reference sequence). V was shortened by 3 bases and J by 5 bases, with 15 bases between the two germline ends. The CDR3 region has the DNA TGTGCCTGGAGCCGGGACGGGAGTGGAGATACGCAGTATTTT. Its protein product is CAWSRDGSGDTQYF.

This clonotype has more than one count but fewer than ten. The genes are TRBV7-2 and TRBJ2-1, with unresolved D. Germline CDR1 and CDR2: SGHTA and FQGNSA. This CDR3 has 15 amino acids. V was cut by 0 bases and J by 4 bases, with 10 bases left in between. The CDR3 DNA is TGTGCCAGCAGCTTAGCGGCACCTTATTACAATGAGCAGTTCTTC. Its translation: CASSLAAPYYNEQFF.

V usage is TRBV10-3 and J usage is TRBJ1-1; possibly TRBD1 for D (6 bases). The CDR3 extends over 17 amino acids. Trimming left V 10 bases short and J 5 bases short, with 29 bases between. CDR1 and CDR2 from the germline V gene are ENHRY and SYGVKD. CDR3 DNA: TGTGCCACCGCCCAATCCGCCCAGGGAGGGGGAAGGACTGAAGCTTTCTTT. Residues: CATAQSAQGGGRTEAFF.

The rearrangement links TRBV6-5 to TRBJ1-3; D is unresolved. The CDR3 is 15 amino acids. V lost 4 bases and J lost 1, with 11 bases in between. Germline assignment: CDR1 MNHEY and CDR2 SVGAGI. CDR3 sequence: CASSSGRSSGNTIYF. The CDR3 DNA reads as TGTGCCAGCAGTTCCGGACGGTCGTCTGGAAACACCATATATTTT.